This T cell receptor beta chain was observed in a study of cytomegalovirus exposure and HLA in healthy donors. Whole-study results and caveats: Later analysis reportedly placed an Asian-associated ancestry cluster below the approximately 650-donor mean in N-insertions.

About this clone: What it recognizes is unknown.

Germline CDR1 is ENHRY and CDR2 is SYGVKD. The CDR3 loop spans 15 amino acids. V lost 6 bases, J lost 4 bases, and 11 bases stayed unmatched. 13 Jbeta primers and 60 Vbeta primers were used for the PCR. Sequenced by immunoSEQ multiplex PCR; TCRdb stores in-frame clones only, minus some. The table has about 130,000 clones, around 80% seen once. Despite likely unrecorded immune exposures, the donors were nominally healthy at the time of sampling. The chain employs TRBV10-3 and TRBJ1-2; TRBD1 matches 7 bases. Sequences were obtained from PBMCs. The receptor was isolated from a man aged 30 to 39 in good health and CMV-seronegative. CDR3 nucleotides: TGTGCCATCAGAAAATTCGGACAGGTCGGCTATGGCTACACCTTC. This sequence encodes CAIRKFGQVGYGYTF.